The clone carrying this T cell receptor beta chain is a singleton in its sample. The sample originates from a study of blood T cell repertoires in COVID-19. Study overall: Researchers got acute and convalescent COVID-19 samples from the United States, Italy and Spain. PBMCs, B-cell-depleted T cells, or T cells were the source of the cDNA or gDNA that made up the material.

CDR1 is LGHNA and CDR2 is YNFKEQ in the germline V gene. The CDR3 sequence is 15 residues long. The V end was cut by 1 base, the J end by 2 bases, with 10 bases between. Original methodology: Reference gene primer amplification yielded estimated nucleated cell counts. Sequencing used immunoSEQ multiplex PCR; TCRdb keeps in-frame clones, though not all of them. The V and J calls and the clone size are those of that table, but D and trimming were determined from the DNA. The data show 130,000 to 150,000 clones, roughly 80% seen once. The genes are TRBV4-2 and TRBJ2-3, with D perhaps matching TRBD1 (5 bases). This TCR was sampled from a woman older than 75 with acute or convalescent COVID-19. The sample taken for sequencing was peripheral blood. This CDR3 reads CASSQAGRVTDTQYF. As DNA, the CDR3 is TGTGCCAGCAGCCAAGCCGGCAGGGTCACAGATACGCAGTATTTT.